The sequence of this T cell receptor (beta chain) was determined in a study of cytomegalovirus exposure and HLA in healthy donors. Study-level points and caveats: When presence/absence was analysed, sequencing depth was taken to be roughly uniform across donors. The authors reported that TCR beta sequences could predict HLA-A and HLA-B alleles. These predictions were accurate for most subjects in the first cohort. A later examination showed that TCR association rates differed by HLA locus, with DRB1 most and HLA-C fewest.

A word on this clone: Its specificity is not known. Other DNA sequences in the sample encode the same CDR3.

Primers included in the PCR were 60 Vbeta and 13 Jbeta primers. TCRdb keeps only in-frame clones here, not all; method: immunoSEQ multiplex PCR. The sample lists about 110,000 clones, approximately 79% occurring once. It was healthy bone marrow donors who served as donors. The sequencing input was PBMCs. The sequence came from a man younger than 35 in good health and CMV-seronegative.

CDR3 amino acids: CATSRVAGGPDTQYF. The CDR3 DNA sequence: TGTGCCACCAGCAGGGTAGCGGGGGGGCCAGATACGCAGTATTTT. V usage is TRBV15 and J usage is TRBJ2-3; 11 bases fit TRBD2. Looked up from germline, CDR1 is LNHNV and CDR2 is YYDKDF (reference sequence). After removal of 3 bases from V and 4 bases from J, the junction contained 3 bases not matched to a gene. The CDR3 totals 15 residues.